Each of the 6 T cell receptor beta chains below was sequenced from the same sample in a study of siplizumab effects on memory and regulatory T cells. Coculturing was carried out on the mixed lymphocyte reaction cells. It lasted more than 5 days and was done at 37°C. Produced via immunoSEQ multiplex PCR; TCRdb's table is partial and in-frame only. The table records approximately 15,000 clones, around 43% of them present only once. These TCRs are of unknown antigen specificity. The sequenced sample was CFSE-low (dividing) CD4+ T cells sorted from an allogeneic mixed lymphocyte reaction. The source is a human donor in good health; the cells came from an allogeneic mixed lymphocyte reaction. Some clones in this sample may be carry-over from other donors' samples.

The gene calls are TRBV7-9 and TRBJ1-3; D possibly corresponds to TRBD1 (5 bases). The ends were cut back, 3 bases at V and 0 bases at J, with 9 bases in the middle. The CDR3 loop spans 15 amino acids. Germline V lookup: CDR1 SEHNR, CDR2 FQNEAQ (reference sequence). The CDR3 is CASSLEGSSGNTIYF. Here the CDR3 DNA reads TGTGCCAGCAGCTTGGAGGGGAGCTCTGGAAACACCATATATTTT.

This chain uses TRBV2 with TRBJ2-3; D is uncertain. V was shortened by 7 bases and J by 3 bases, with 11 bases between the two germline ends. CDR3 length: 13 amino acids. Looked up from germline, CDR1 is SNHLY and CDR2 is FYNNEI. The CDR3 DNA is TGTGCCAGCAACCCACAAGGGACAGATACGCAGTATTTT. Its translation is CASNPQGTDTQYF.

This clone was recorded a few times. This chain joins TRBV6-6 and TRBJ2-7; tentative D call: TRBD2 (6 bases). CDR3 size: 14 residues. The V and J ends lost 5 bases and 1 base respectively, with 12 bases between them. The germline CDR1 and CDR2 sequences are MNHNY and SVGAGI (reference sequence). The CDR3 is CASSTSGTSYEQYF. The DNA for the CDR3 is TGTGCCAGCAGTACGTCCGGGACTTCCTACGAGCAGTACTTC.

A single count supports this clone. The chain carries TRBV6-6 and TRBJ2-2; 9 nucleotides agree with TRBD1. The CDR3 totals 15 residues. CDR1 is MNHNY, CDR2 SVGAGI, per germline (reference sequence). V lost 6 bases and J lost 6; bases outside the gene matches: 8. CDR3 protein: CASRNRGLRAGELFF. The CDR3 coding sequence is TGTGCCAGCAGGAACAGGGGGCTAAGGGCCGGGGAGCTGTTTTTT.

CDR3: CASSLGVQGGYEQYF. CDR3 nucleotide sequence: TGTGCCAGCAGCTTAGGTGTTCAGGGGGGCTACGAGCAGTACTTC. This chain links TRBV7-2 with TRBJ2-7; TRBD1 is a possible D gene (7 bases). The V end lost 1 base, the J end lost 3 bases, and 13 bases lay between the germline ends. Germline V gene lookup returns CDR1 SGHTA and CDR2 FQGNSA. CDR3 length equals 15 residues.

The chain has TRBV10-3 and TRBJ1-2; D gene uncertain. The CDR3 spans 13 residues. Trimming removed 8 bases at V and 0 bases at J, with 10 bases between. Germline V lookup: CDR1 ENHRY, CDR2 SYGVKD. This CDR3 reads CAISRDSNYGYTF. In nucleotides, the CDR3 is TGTGCCATCTCTCGGGATTCTAACTATGGCTACACCTTC.